This T cell receptor beta chain was documented in a study of blood T cell repertoires in COVID-19. About the research overall: Recovered status in Cohort 3 required two negative PCRs, clearance, or symptom resolution. Sample material is recorded as cDNA or gDNA derived from T cells, B-cell-depleted T cells, or PBMCs.

Per the study methods: Scientists estimated how many nucleated cells there were by amplifying reference gene primers. Sequencing was performed with immunoSEQ multiplex PCR; in TCRdb, only in-frame clones are kept and a portion is missing. The V and J calls and the clone size are those of that table, but D and trimming were determined from the DNA. The table shows some 330,000 clones, with around 87% occurring only once. The length of the CDR3 is 13 residues. The germline V and J ends were trimmed by 1 base and 7 bases, with 10 bases remaining between them. The V gene's germline CDR1 is SQVTM and CDR2 ANQGSEA. Enrolled through a virtual design, the participants were between roughly 18 and 90 years of age and came from roughly 22 US areas.

This receptor was taken from a man in his forties or fifties in a cohort exposed to, infected with or recovered from COVID-19 (not recorded which). Sequencing input: PBMCs or T cells enriched from blood (not recorded which). V is TRBV29-1 and J is TRBJ1-4, with D possibly TRBD1 on 5 matching bases. The CDR3 DNA reads as TGCAGCGTTGAAGGGGGGGTAGTTGAAAAACTGTTTTTT. Translated, it gives CSVEGGVVEKLFF.